This TCR beta chain was sequenced for a study of blood T cells in healthy people across ages. The study, taken as a whole, reports: The donors' CMV status was not determined, possibly confounding changes in expanded clonotypes. Underestimates were what the diversity estimates from one million T cells were considered to be. Significant beta diversity loss was already apparent by age approximately 38, declining roughly linearly.

The CDR3 is made up of 13 amino acids. The germline V gene encodes CDR1 DFQATT and CDR2 SNEGSKA (reference sequence). V was pared by 6 bases and J by 8 bases, with 19 bases between. Alongside a J-beta primer mix, a sample-barcoded 5' primer served in a second PCR lasting about 7 to 11 cycles. TCRdb recomputed calls from the 5' RACE reads with MiXCR, one row per CDR3 protein. The sample includes about 1.8 million distinct CDR3 sequences, about 50% of them seen just once. This clonotype was picked up a small number of times. Its antigen remains unknown. This chain connects TRBV20-1 to TRBJ1-2; no clear D. Sequencing used blood. The receptor comes from a woman in her 40s in good health. The CDR3 protein is CSANPTRTMGYTF. In DNA form, the CDR3 reads TGCAGTGCCAACCCGACACGTACTATGGGCTACACCTTC.